These T cell receptor beta chains were read from a single sample in a study of tumor-infiltrating lymphocytes in primary liver carcinoma. TCRdb itself ran the multiplex PCR reads through MiXCR, one entry per CDR3 protein. Of roughly 100,000 distinct CDR3 sequences detected, around 63% appear once; the ten largest clones hold more than 8%. Sequencing was performed on liver tumor tissue from sampling region 5. These receptors all come from a woman aged 60-75 years with primary liver carcinoma and hepatitis B virus infection. Both conserved end residues are part of each CDR3. D genes are given only for firm matches. Clone size, where shown, is once, few, many, or a class for clones that have expanded.

cdr3_nt cdr3_aa v_call d_call clone_size j_call
TGTGCCAGCAGTGAATTTAGCGGAGGGACCTACAATGGGCAGTTCTTC CASSEFSGGTYNGQFF TRBV25-1 - - TRBJ2-1
TGTCCCAGCAGCTGGCCAGGGGGACCGGGCACTGAAGCTTTCTTT CPSSWPGGPGTEAFF TRBV5-4 TRBD1 - TRBJ1-1
TGTGCCAGCGGCTTTTTGGGGACACCCAATTACGAGCAGTACTTC CASGFLGTPNYEQYF TRBV28 - medium-sized TRBJ2-7
TGTGCCAGTAGCCCCACCGATAGCGGGAGGGCCTACAATGAGCAGTTCTTC CASSPTDSGRAYNEQFF TRBV12-3/TRBV12-4 TRBD2 - TRBJ2-1
TGTGCCAGCAGCCTAGGGAGAGGAGAGCCCCCGGCGGCAGATACGCAGTATTTT CASSLGRGEPPAADTQYF TRBV5-5 - many TRBJ2-3
TGTGCCAGCCGACAGATAGCTAAAGCTTTCTTT CASRQIAKAFF TRBV13 - - TRBJ1-1
TGCAGCGACTACGGGACGGCCTATGCTTACACCTTC CSDYGTAYAYTF TRBV29-1 - - TRBJ1-2
TGTGCCAGCAGTTGGACGGCAACTAATGAAGAACTGTTTTTT CASSWTATNEELFF TRBV6-5 - few TRBJ1-4
TGTGCCAGCAGGTTGAACGGGAGGATTACAGATACACAGTATTTT CASRLNGRITDTQYF TRBV6-5 TRBD2 - TRBJ2-3
TGCGCCAGCAGCTTGGAGGCTAGCGGGAGGGCCCTATTCAATGAGCAGTTCTTC CASSLEASGRALFNEQFF TRBV5-1 TRBD2 - TRBJ2-1
TGTGCCAGCAGTTTTAGAGGAAGCGGGTTCACAGATACGCAGTATTTT CASSFRGSGFTDTQYF TRBV28 - few TRBJ2-3
TGTGCCAGCAGTTTAGATTTCAGGAGCACAGATACCCAGTATTTT CASSLDFRSTDTQYF TRBV12-3/TRBV12-4 - - TRBJ2-3
TGCATCGTTGAGGGCGGGGGGGGCACAGATACGCAGTATTTT CIVEGGGGTDTQYF TRBV29-1 TRBD2 - TRBJ2-3
TGTGCCAGCAGTTACGGAGGTAGCAATCAGCCCCAGCATTTT CASSYGGSNQPQHF TRBV6-5 - many TRBJ1-5
TGTGCCAGCAGCTTAGTTGGGAGCATAGATATACAGTATTTT CASSLVGSIDIQYF TRBV11-2 - - TRBJ2-3
TGTGCCAGTAGGGGGGAGCTGTTTTTT CASRGELFF TRBV19 - - TRBJ2-2
TGCAGCGTTGGTGGGACCCCCCACAGTGAGCAGTTCTTC CSVGGTPHSEQFF TRBV29-1 - - TRBJ2-1
TGTGCCAGTGGACAGCAGTCCTACGAGCAGTACTTC CASGQQSYEQYF TRBV6-1 - - TRBJ2-7
TGTGCCAGCAGCCAGGGGGCTTCCTACGAGCAGTACTTC CASSQGASYEQYF TRBV4-2 - - TRBJ2-7
TGCGCCAGCAGCGCGCGACTAGCGGGAGGGCTTAGCACAGATACGCAGTATTTT CASSARLAGGLSTDTQYF TRBV5-1 TRBD2 few TRBJ2-3
TGTGCCAGCAGTCCGCCGAGTTCGGGGAGCGGCACAACCGGGGAGCTGTTTTTT CASSPPSSGSGTTGELFF TRBV28 - - TRBJ2-2
TGCGCCAGCAGCTTGGGGGGGGCCGACACTGAAGCTTTCTTT CASSLGGADTEAFF TRBV5-1 - many TRBJ1-1
TGTGCCCGCAGCTTAGTTGAGTCCCAAGAGACCCAGTACTTC CARSLVESQETQYF TRBV11-3 - - TRBJ2-5
TGTGCCAGCAGCTTAAGGTATCAGGGCACTCAGCCCCAGCATTTT CASSLRYQGTQPQHF TRBV5-6 - - TRBJ1-5
TGTGCCAGCAGCCAAGATCAGGGGGCCTCTGGAAACACCATATATTTT CASSQDQGASGNTIYF TRBV14 TRBD1 many TRBJ1-3
TGTGCCTGGAGTGTGGGAAACATTTTGAAGCCCCAGCATTTT CAWSVGNILKPQHF TRBV30 - - TRBJ1-5
TGTGCCATCAGTGAGGGCAGGGAACCCTACGAGCAGTACTTC CAISEGREPYEQYF TRBV10-3 - many TRBJ2-7
TGCAGCGTAACTCCCCAGGGTCTGGATGAAAAACCGTTTTTT CSVTPQGLDEKPFF TRBV29-1 - - TRBJ1-4
TGTACCAGCAATTACACGCATCAGCCCCAGCATTTT CTSNYTHQPQHF TRBV6-2/TRBV6-3 - - TRBJ1-5
TGTGTCAGCATCTTCTCGGGAGGGCAGCCCCAGCATTTT CVSIFSGGQPQHF TRBV6-1 - - TRBJ1-5
TGTGCCACCAGCGGAGAGGGACTAGCGGGAGAGACCCAGTACTTC CATSGEGLAGETQYF TRBV15 TRBD2 few TRBJ2-5
TGTGCCAGCAGTGCCACAGGGGGCGCGGAGACCCAGTACTTC CASSATGGAETQYF TRBV12-3/TRBV12-4 TRBD1 many TRBJ2-5
TGTGCCAGCAGCACGAAAGGGCCCGGACTAGCGGCCTACAATGGGCAGTTCTTC CASSTKGPGLAAYNGQFF TRBV7-3 TRBD2 - TRBJ2-1
TGCGCCAGCAGCTTGGAAGGGGGGGCAGAGACCCAGTACTTC CASSLEGGAETQYF TRBV5-1 - many TRBJ2-5
TGTGCCAGCAGTTTCTCCCAGCTAGCCGAAGACTCCTACGAGCAGTACTTC CASSFSQLAEDSYEQYF TRBV28 - - TRBJ2-7
TGTGCCAGCAGGGGAGAGGGCATTCAGCCCCAGCATTTT CASRGEGIQPQHF TRBV6-1 - few TRBJ1-5
TGTGTCAGCACGGTGACTGCATACAATGAGCAGTTCTTC CVSTVTAYNEQFF TRBV6-2/TRBV6-3 - - TRBJ2-1
TGTGCCAGCAGTTTAGAGGCAGAGCCGGGACTAGCGTACAGTGAGCAGTTCTTC CASSLEAEPGLAYSEQFF TRBV12-3/TRBV12-4 TRBD2 - TRBJ2-1
TGCGCCAGCAGCTTGGGGACAGGGGGTTCCCTCTCTTGGGCCAACCTCCTGACTTTC CASSLGTGGSLSWANLLTF TRBV5-1 TRBD1 - TRBJ2-6
TGCAGCGTTGAAAAACAGGGGGCGGGGGAGCAGTACTTC CSVEKQGAGEQYF TRBV29-1 TRBD1 many TRBJ2-7
TGTGCCAGCAGCAACCTACGGACTAGCGGGACGGGAGAGATCCAGTACTTC CASSNLRTSGTGEIQYF TRBV6-6 TRBD2 - TRBJ2-5
TGCGCCAGCAGCCAAGATAGGGGTGGGAGGGGGAACACTGAAGCTTTCTTT CASSQDRGGRGNTEAFF TRBV4-1 - many TRBJ1-1
TGTGCCAGCAGTCCCTCCGCCGCGGGAGGGCTCGAGCAGTACTTC CASSPSAAGGLEQYF TRBV12-3/TRBV12-4 TRBD2 many TRBJ2-7
TGTGCCAGTAGTCCCAACAGCTCTGGGAACACCATATATTTT CASSPNSSGNTIYF TRBV19 - - TRBJ1-3
TGTGCCAGCAGATACGTAACCGTGCGGGGCAGGGGGCGTCCTATGTATTTT CASRYVTVRGRGRPMYF TRBV6-5 TRBD1 - TRBJ2-3
TGTGCCACCAGTGACCGCGACATGTCCACTGGGGGTTTACAAGAGACCCAGTACTTC CATSDRDMSTGGLQETQYF TRBV24-1 - - TRBJ2-5
TGTGCCAGTACACGGGGTTCACAAGAGACCCAGTACTTC CASTRGSQETQYF TRBV11-3 - - TRBJ2-5
TGTGCCAGCTCACCACCGGTAACTCGTTACACAGATACGCAGTATTTT CASSPPVTRYTDTQYF TRBV18 - - TRBJ2-3
TGCGCCAGCAGTGAGGCAGGGGCAGGAGATACGAAGTATTTT CASSEAGAGDTKYF TRBV10-1 - - TRBJ2-3
TGTGGCAGTAGCAGGGAGGGGGCGCACACCGGGGAGCTGTTTTTT CGSSREGAHTGELFF TRBV6-6 - few TRBJ2-2
TGTGTCAGCTCAGGGGGCGGGGAGACCCAGTACTTC CVSSGGGETQYF TRBV28 TRBD1 - TRBJ2-5